This T cell receptor beta chain was sequenced during a study of blood T cell repertoires in COVID-19. Study-level background: The United States, Italy and Spain were the sources of the acute and convalescent COVID-19 samples. In each case, the material was cDNA or gDNA derived from T cells, B-cell-depleted T cells, or PBMCs.

Authors' data handling: Reference gene primers were amplified, and this amplification served to estimate nucleated cell counts. TCRdb's table, derived via immunoSEQ multiplex PCR, lists solely in-frame clones and lacks some. V and J calls and clone size are as listed in that table; D and trimming were resolved from the DNA. Among around 620,000 clones listed, around 90% were seen once. Source material: peripheral blood. The clonotype comes from a woman in her late teens or twenties with acute or convalescent COVID-19.

CDR3 in amino acids: CASSPPSTSSYNEQFF. In DNA, the CDR3 is TGTGCCAGCTCACCACCCTCGACAAGCTCCTACAATGAGCAGTTCTTC. This chain connects TRBV18 to TRBJ2-1; no reliable D call. Between the trimmed V and J ends, which lost 0 bases and 0 bases, there was a span of 9 bases. The CDR3 length is 16 residues. Germline lookup yields CDR1 KGHSH and CDR2 LQKENI.